This T cell receptor (beta chain) was identified in a study of cytomegalovirus exposure and HLA in healthy donors. This CDR3 comprises 15 residues. V was pared by 0 bases and J by 5 bases, with 13 bases between. CDR1 is MNHNY and CDR2 is SVGAGI in the germline V gene (reference sequence). Both 60 Vbeta primers and 13 Jbeta primers went into the PCR. TCRdb's table, derived via immunoSEQ multiplex PCR, lists solely in-frame clones and lacks some. This repertoire includes roughly 57,000 clones. The donors were healthy bone marrow donors. The clonotype comes from a woman aged 25 to 39 in good health and CMV-seropositive. Specimen: PBMCs. This chain connects TRBV6-6 to TRBJ2-5; D might be TRBD2 (5 bases). As DNA, the CDR3 is TGTGCCAGCAGTTACTCAAGACGGGGAAGTGAGACCCAGTACTTC. It encodes CASSYSRRGSETQYF.